This is a list of T cell receptor beta chains from one sample in a study of early T cells in non-severe SARS-CoV-2 infection. TCRdb re-analysed the 5' RACE reads in MiXCR, keeping a single row per CDR3 protein. Of 50,000 to 60,000 distinct CDR3 sequences listed, 7.5% to 9% were seen once; the top ten hold 3.9%. The specimen comprised whole blood, sampled at baseline. These receptors came from an adult who was a healthcare worker with PCR-confirmed SARS-CoV-2 infection or an uninfected control (not recorded which). The CDR3 runs from the conserved cysteine through the conserved F or W. A D gene is named only where the DNA matches it firmly. Size tells how often a clone was seen (once, few, many) or the class of an expanded clone, and some rows leave it out.

size: .; V: TRBV7-2; J: TRBJ2-1; D: TRBD1; CDR3: CASSITGGYNEQFF; DNA: TGTGCCAGCAGCATAACAGGGGGATACAATGAGCAGTTCTTC
size: many; V: TRBV4-1; J: TRBJ2-1; D: TRBD1; CDR3: CASSQVRTGVYTEQFF; DNA: TGCGCCAGCAGCCAAGTCAGGACAGGGGTGTATACTGAGCAGTTCTTC
size: .; V: TRBV4-1; J: TRBJ2-3; D: .; CDR3: CASSLHPGKTQDTQYF; DNA: TGCGCCAGCAGCCTCCACCCAGGGAAGACTCAGGATACGCAGTATTTT
size: .; V: TRBV7-2; J: TRBJ2-7; D: TRBD2; CDR3: CASSLGTSGIQYF; DNA: TGTGCCAGCAGCTTAGGGACTAGCGGGATTCAGTACTTC
size: few; V: TRBV27; J: TRBJ2-2; D: .; CDR3: CASRRYGQYTGELFF; DNA: TGTGCCAGCAGGCGCTACGGGCAGTACACCGGGGAGCTGTTTTTT
size: many; V: TRBV14; J: TRBJ2-1; D: .; CDR3: CASSRALRSYNEQFF; DNA: TGTGCCAGCAGCCGAGCCCTCAGGTCCTACAATGAGCAGTTCTTC
size: .; V: TRBV9; J: TRBJ2-7; D: .; CDR3: CASSVEGGAEQYF; DNA: TGTGCCAGCAGCGTAGAAGGAGGAGCCGAGCAGTACTTC
size: .; V: TRBV3-1; J: TRBJ2-5; D: .; CDR3: CASRRRSQETQYF; DNA: TGTGCCAGCAGGAGAAGGAGTCAAGAGACCCAGTACTTC
size: few; V: TRBV27; J: TRBJ2-5; D: TRBD2; CDR3: CASRSELAGVETQYF; DNA: TGTGCCAGCAGATCAGAACTAGCGGGAGTGGAGACCCAGTACTTC
size: few; V: TRBV19; J: TRBJ2-5; D: TRBD2; CDR3: CASSIEEPSGGETQYF; DNA: TGTGCCAGTAGTATAGAGGAGCCCTCGGGGGGAGAGACCCAGTACTTC
size: .; V: TRBV7-9; J: TRBJ2-5; D: TRBD1; CDR3: CASSPRTGLQETQYF; DNA: TGTGCCAGCAGCCCCCGGACAGGGCTCCAAGAGACCCAGTACTTC
size: many; V: TRBV5-6; J: TRBJ2-3; D: .; CDR3: CASSTTDTQYF; DNA: TGTGCCAGCAGTACGACAGATACGCAGTATTTT
size: .; V: TRBV2; J: TRBJ2-1; D: TRBD1; CDR3: CASSELQGENNEQFF; DNA: TGTGCCAGCAGTGAACTACAGGGGGAAAACAATGAGCAGTTCTTC
size: .; V: TRBV18; J: TRBJ1-2; D: TRBD1; CDR3: CASSSGQGANYGYTF; DNA: TGTGCCAGCTCATCGGGACAGGGAGCTAACTATGGCTACACCTTC
size: .; V: TRBV3-1; J: TRBJ2-1; D: TRBD2; CDR3: CASSHLLAGGVDEQFF; DNA: TGTGCCAGCAGCCACCTACTAGCGGGAGGGGTCGATGAGCAGTTCTTC
size: many; V: TRBV7-8; J: TRBJ2-1; D: .; CDR3: CASSAGPSTYNEQFF; DNA: TGTGCCAGCAGCGCGGGACCGTCGACTTACAATGAGCAGTTCTTC
size: .; V: TRBV2; J: TRBJ1-2; D: .; CDR3: CASSGEGSNYGYTF; DNA: TGTGCCAGCAGTGGGGAGGGTTCTAACTATGGCTACACCTTC
size: many; V: TRBV7-6; J: TRBJ1-6; D: .; CDR3: CASSPRWGFDSPLHF; DNA: TGTGCCAGCAGCCCACGGTGGGGCTTCGATTCACCCCTCCACTTT
size: many; V: TRBV5-1; J: TRBJ2-7; D: TRBD1; CDR3: CASSEPGQSSYEQYF; DNA: TGCGCCAGCAGCGAGCCGGGACAGAGCTCCTACGAGCAGTACTTC
size: few; V: TRBV11-1; J: TRBJ1-5; D: TRBD1; CDR3: CASSSPQGDYSNQPQHF; DNA: TGTGCCAGCAGCTCACCACAGGGGGATTATAGCAATCAGCCCCAGCATTTT
size: many; V: TRBV5-1; J: TRBJ2-7; D: .; CDR3: CASSEGPGQYF; DNA: TGCGCCAGCAGCGAGGGACCGGGGCAGTACTTC
size: .; V: TRBV5-4; J: TRBJ2-7; D: .; CDR3: CASSPWGYHEQYF; DNA: TGTGCCAGCAGCCCATGGGGCTATCACGAGCAGTACTTC
size: few; V: TRBV30; J: TRBJ2-2; D: .; CDR3: CAWSRGGTGELFF; DNA: TGTGCCTGGAGTAGGGGCGGGACCGGGGAGCTGTTTTTT